Listed below are T cell receptor beta chains from one sample, sequenced in a study of beta chain features in type 1 diabetes. Measured with immunoSEQ multiplex PCR; TCRdb has only the in-frame clones, and not every one. The sample has about 390,000 clones; over 8.5% are singletons. Sequenced material: central memory CD4+ T cells from blood. These receptors were collected from a young man with type 1 diabetes. Each CDR3 is given with its conserved first and last residue. The D gene is left open where the match is weak. The size of a clone is reported for some rows only, either as once, few or many, or as a class for expanded clones.

abundance	v_gene	len	j_gene	d_gene	CDR3aa	CDR3nt
-	TRBV18	15	TRBJ2-7	-	CASSPQDGGLYEQYF	TGTGCCAGCTCACCACAGGACGGTGGCCTTTACGAGCAGTACTTC
-	TRBV11-2	12	TRBJ2-7	-	CASSLDEGEQYF	TGTGCCAGCAGCTTAGATGAGGGCGAGCAGTACTTC
-	TRBV7-3	14	TRBJ2-1	-	CASSLGGNNNEQFF	TGTGCCAGCAGCTTAGGCGGGAACAACAATGAGCAGTTCTTC
-	TRBV30	14	TRBJ2-7	-	CAWSGGSGGREQYF	TGTGCCTGGAGTGGCGGATCTGGGGGGAGAGAGCAGTACTTC
-	TRBV6-1	14	TRBJ2-7	-	CASSELRGSHEQYF	TGTGCCAGCAGTGAACTTCGGGGTTCCCACGAGCAGTACTTC
-	TRBV30	11	TRBJ2-7	-	CAWSNIYEQYF	TGTGCCTGGTCCAACATCTACGAGCAGTACTTC
few	TRBV7-3	13	TRBJ1-2	-	CASSLGRGGGYTF	TGTGCCAGCAGCTTAGGCAGGGGAGGTGGCTACACCTTC
-	TRBV7-2	14	TRBJ1-1	TRBD1	CASSSGTGDTEAFF	TGTGCCAGCAGCTCCGGGACAGGGGACACTGAAGCTTTCTTT
few	TRBV10-3	16	TRBJ1-4	TRBD1	CAISEQGEASNEKLFF	TGTGCCATCAGTGAGCAGGGGGAGGCCTCGAATGAAAAACTGTTTTTT
few	TRBV5-1	14	TRBJ1-1	-	CASSLEGRSTEAFF	TGCGCCAGCAGCTTGGAGGGAAGGAGCACTGAAGCTTTCTTT
-	TRBV5-6	13	TRBJ2-5	-	CASSSGLHKTQYF	TGTGCCAGCAGCTCGGGACTCCACAAGACCCAGTACTTC
-	TRBV25-1	12	TRBJ2-1	TRBD2	CASRDLAGVPFF	TGTGCCAGCAGGGACTTAGCGGGAGTTCCGTTCTTC
-	TRBV19	13	TRBJ1-2	-	CASTTNRRDGYTF	TGTGCCAGTACAACCAACAGGAGAGATGGCTACACCTTC
-	TRBV10-3	14	TRBJ2-7	-	CAISVGENSYEQYF	TGTGCCATCAGTGTGGGGGAAAACTCCTACGAGCAGTACTTC
-	TRBV28	14	TRBJ2-1	TRBD2	CASSSRLAGGEQFF	TGTGCCAGCAGTTCACGACTAGCGGGAGGAGAGCAGTTCTTC
-	TRBV5-6	14	TRBJ2-3	-	CASSLGTLGDTQYF	TGTGCCAGCAGCTTGGGCACATTGGGAGATACGCAGTATTTT
-	TRBV5-1	16	TRBJ2-2	-	CASSFSTGTNTGELFF	TGCGCCAGCAGCTTTTCCACAGGGACGAACACCGGGGAGCTGTTTTTT
-	TRBV15	14	TRBJ1-1	-	CATSYRDWNTEAFF	TGTGCCACCAGTTACAGGGATTGGAACACTGAAGCTTTCTTT
-	TRBV7-2	13	TRBJ1-2	-	CASSLVPGGGYTF	TGTGCCAGCAGCTTAGTACCCGGGGGAGGCTACACCTTC
many	TRBV27	14	TRBJ1-1	TRBD1	CASSWTRGQSEAFF	TGTGCCAGCAGCTGGACGAGGGGGCAAAGTGAAGCTTTCTTT
-	TRBV4-2	16	TRBJ2-5	TRBD2	CANLTHTSGVQETQYF	TGTGCCAACCTTACTCACACTAGCGGGGTACAAGAGACCCAGTACTTC
few	TRBV28	12	TRBJ2-6	-	CASSPRANVLTF	TGTGCCAGCAGCCCCAGGGCCAACGTCCTGACTTTC
-	TRBV5-1	16	TRBJ2-5	TRBD2	CASSAALAGGRETQYF	TGCGCCAGCAGCGCCGCACTAGCGGGAGGGCGGGAGACCCAGTACTTC
few	TRBV11-2	15	TRBJ2-1	-	CASSLVGAPYNEQFF	TGTGCCAGCAGCCTGGTGGGGGCCCCTTACAATGAGCAGTTCTTC
few	TRBV5-1	16	TRBJ2-2	-	CASSLAGAANTGELFF	TGCGCCAGCAGCTTGGCGGGAGCCGCGAACACCGGGGAGCTGTTTTTT
-	TRBV7-9	14	TRBJ1-4	-	CASSAGRGYEKLFF	TGTGCCAGCAGCGCTGGGCGAGGGTATGAAAAACTGTTTTTT
few	TRBV4-1	15	TRBJ2-1	TRBD2	CASSHGLAGGNEQFF	TGCGCCAGCAGCCATGGACTAGCGGGAGGCAATGAGCAGTTCTTC
-	TRBV30	13	TRBJ2-5	-	CAWSVVVQETQYF	TGTGCCTGGAGTGTAGTGGTACAAGAGACCCAGTACTTC
-	TRBV30	16	TRBJ1-3	-	CAWSRTASLSGNTIYF	TGTGCCTGGAGTCGGACGGCTTCGCTTTCTGGAAACACCATATATTTT
few	TRBV18	14	TRBJ2-7	-	CASSPPGSPYEQYF	TGTGCCAGCTCACCTCCAGGTTCACCCTACGAGCAGTACTTC
many	TRBV7-9	13	TRBJ2-3	-	CASIRTATDTQYF	TGTGCCAGCATCCGGACCGCCACAGATACGCAGTATTTT
-	TRBV7-9	16	TRBJ2-1	-	CASSLERGSSYNEQFF	TGTGCCAGCAGCCTCGAACGAGGGAGCTCCTACAATGAGCAGTTCTTC
-	TRBV10-3	14	TRBJ2-7	-	CAISEEGEVYEQYF	TGTGCCATCAGTGAGGAGGGGGAGGTTTACGAGCAGTACTTC
-	TRBV28	15	TRBJ2-2	TRBD2	CASSFGGVSTGELFF	TGTGCCAGCAGTTTCGGGGGGGTGAGCACCGGGGAGCTGTTTTTT
-	TRBV28	14	TRBJ1-1	-	CASSPRAMGTEAFF	TGTGCCAGCAGCCCTAGGGCGATGGGCACTGAAGCTTTCTTT
-	TRBV7-2	17	TRBJ2-5	TRBD2	CASSLGGTSGFQETQYF	TGTGCCAGCAGCTTAGGTGGGACTAGCGGATTCCAAGAGACCCAGTACTTC
few	TRBV29-1	13	TRBJ1-1	TRBD1	CSVVGQGGTEAFF	TGCAGCGTTGTGGGACAGGGTGGAACTGAAGCTTTCTTT
few	TRBV27	14	TRBJ2-5	-	CASSPGTLQETQYF	TGTGCCAGCAGCCCTGGGACACTCCAAGAGACCCAGTACTTC
-	TRBV28	15	TRBJ1-4	-	CASSWKGLTNEKLFF	TGTGCCAGCAGTTGGAAAGGCCTGACTAATGAAAAACTGTTTTTT
-	TRBV9	13	TRBJ2-5	-	CASSVDNQETQYF	TGTGCCAGCAGCGTAGACAACCAAGAGACCCAGTACTTC
-	TRBV7-2	16	TRBJ2-7	TRBD2	CASSLVSSGGDYEQYF	TGTGCCAGCAGCTTAGTTTCTAGCGGGGGAGACTACGAGCAGTACTTC
few	TRBV7-2	15	TRBJ2-5	TRBD1	CASSYGTGQQETQYF	TGTGCCAGCAGTTATGGTACGGGACAGCAAGAGACCCAGTACTTC
few	TRBV14	14	TRBJ2-5	TRBD1	CASSHSGGPKTQYF	TGTGCCAGCAGCCACTCAGGGGGTCCAAAGACCCAGTACTTC
many	TRBV2	13	TRBJ1-5	-	CASNGQGDQPQHF	TGTGCCAGCAATGGGCAGGGTGATCAGCCCCAGCATTTT
few	TRBV11-2	13	TRBJ2-5	-	CASSLAREETQYF	TGTGCCAGCAGCTTAGCCAGGGAAGAGACCCAGTACTTC
-	TRBV19	16	TRBJ1-5	TRBD1	CASKRTGGAGYQPQHF	TGTGCCAGTAAGAGGACAGGGGGCGCGGGCTATCAGCCCCAGCATTTT
many	TRBV5-6	13	TRBJ1-1	-	CASSLEGSGEAFF	TGTGCCAGCAGCTTGGAAGGGTCTGGTGAAGCTTTCTTT
-	TRBV2	13	TRBJ2-3	-	CASSDSRTDTQYF	TGTGCCAGCAGTGATTCGAGGACAGATACGCAGTATTTT
many	TRBV21-1	14	TRBJ2-1	-	CASSKDGGLNEQFF	TGTGCCAGCAGCAAAGATGGGGGGCTGAATGAGCAGTTCTTC
-	TRBV11-2	14	TRBJ1-5	-	CASSLSGANQPQHF	TGTGCCAGCAGCTTATCAGGGGCCAATCAGCCCCAGCATTTT
few	TRBV27	13	TRBJ2-1	-	CASSSGAYNEQFF	TGTGCCAGCAGTTCCGGAGCCTACAATGAGCAGTTCTTC
few	TRBV11-3	13	TRBJ2-1	-	CASSLTQGNEQFF	TGTGCCAGCAGCTTAACGCAGGGAAATGAGCAGTTCTTC
few	TRBV4-3	13	TRBJ1-2	TRBD1	CASSQERGQYYTF	TGCGCCAGCAGCCAAGAAAGGGGGCAGTACTACACCTTC